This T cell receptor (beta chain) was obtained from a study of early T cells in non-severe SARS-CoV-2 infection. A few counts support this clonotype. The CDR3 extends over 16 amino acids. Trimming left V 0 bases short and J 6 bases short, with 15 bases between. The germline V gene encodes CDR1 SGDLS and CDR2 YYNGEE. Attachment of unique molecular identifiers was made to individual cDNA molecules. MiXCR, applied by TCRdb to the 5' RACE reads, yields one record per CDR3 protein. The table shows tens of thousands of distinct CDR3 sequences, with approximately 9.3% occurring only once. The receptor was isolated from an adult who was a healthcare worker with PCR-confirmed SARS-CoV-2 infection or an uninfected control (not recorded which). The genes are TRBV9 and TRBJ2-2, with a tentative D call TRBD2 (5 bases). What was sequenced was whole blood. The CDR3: CASSVVPSPGSGELFF. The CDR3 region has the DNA TGTGCCAGCAGCGTAGTTCCTAGCCCCGGATCCGGGGAGCTGTTTTTT.